The T cell receptor (beta chain) described here comes from a study of PD-1 blockade in classical Hodgkin lymphoma. Study results and limitations: Patients with a complete response exhibited baseline diversity comparable to newly diagnosed patients. Repertoire differences have undefined causes, possibly disease activity or prior therapy. At C4D1, TCR diversity had climbed significantly for CD4+ cells, though not for CD8+ cells.

The germline V gene encodes CDR1 MNHEY and CDR2 SVGAGI. The CDR3 is 13 residues long. V was pared by 3 bases and J by 5 bases, with 10 bases between. Each patient relapsed following autologous stem cell transplantation, and prior brentuximab vedotin exposure differed. Under best response, outcomes were complete response, partial response or progressive disease. Sequencing was performed with immunoSEQ multiplex PCR; in TCRdb, only in-frame clones are kept and a portion is missing. The sample gives about 13,000 clones, around 75% of which show up once; 20% to 25% is in the top ten. A remark on this clone: The target antigen is unknown.

This sequence joins TRBV6-5 and TRBJ1-1; D is unclear. This clonotype was obtained from a human donor with classical Hodgkin lymphoma. This specimen was peripheral blood mononuclear cells (PBMCs), taken at baseline. The CDR3 protein is CASSYFPRTEAFF. CDR3 DNA: TGTGCCAGCAGTTATTTCCCCAGGACTGAAGCTTTCTTT.